This T cell receptor beta chain was captured by sequencing in a study of blood T cell repertoires in COVID-19. In the study's own analysis: Estimates of nucleated cell counts were drawn from the amplification of reference gene primers. Profiling relied on immunoSEQ multiplex PCR, and the TCRdb table lists in-frame clones only, not all of them. V, J and clone size were drawn from that table, and D and trimming were deduced from the DNA. The sample shows a few hundred thousand clones, roughly 89% of them seen only once. The CDR3 sequence is 13 residues long. The V gene lost 5 bases and the J gene lost 2 bases, with 7 bases spanning the gap. Germline lookup yields CDR1 SGHTA and CDR2 FQGNSA. A remark on this clone: The sample has other DNA sequences that encode this CDR3 too.

The sample taken for sequencing was peripheral blood. This clonotype originated in a man between 60 and 75 years old who had recovered from COVID-19. The chain couples TRBV7-2 to TRBJ1-5, with D unresolved. DNA of the CDR3: TGTGCCAGCAGCCCTAATCGCAATCAGCCCCAGCATTTT. Amino acid sequence: CASSPNRNQPQHF. The variable domain in full, with the rest retrieved from reference TRBV7-2 and TRBJ1-5, is GAGVSQSPSNKVTEKGKDVELRCDPISGHTALYWYRQSLGQGLEFLIYFQGNSAPDKSGLPSDRFSAERTGGSVSTLTIQRTQQEDSAVYLCASSPNRNQPQHFGDGTRLSIL.